The present T cell receptor beta chain was sequenced within a study of cytomegalovirus exposure and HLA in healthy donors. The V gene lost 0 bases and the J gene lost 0 bases, with 8 bases spanning the gap. This CDR3 spans 15 amino acids. Germline values: CDR1 MGHRA, CDR2 YSYEKL. The PCR contained 60 Vbeta and 13 Jbeta primers. Sequencing was performed with immunoSEQ multiplex PCR; in TCRdb, only in-frame clones are kept and a portion is missing. The sample has 200,000 or so clones, about 80% seen once; the top ten hold roughly 2%. This clone occurred a few times. Sequencing was done on a sample of PBMCs. This chain connects TRBV4-1 to TRBJ2-5, with D tentatively TRBD1 (5 bases). This receptor was identified in a woman aged 18 to 35 in good health and CMV-seropositive. In DNA, the CDR3 is TGCGCCAGCAGCCAAGATGGGGCAGACCAAGAGACCCAGTACTTC. Protein product: CASSQDGADQETQYF.